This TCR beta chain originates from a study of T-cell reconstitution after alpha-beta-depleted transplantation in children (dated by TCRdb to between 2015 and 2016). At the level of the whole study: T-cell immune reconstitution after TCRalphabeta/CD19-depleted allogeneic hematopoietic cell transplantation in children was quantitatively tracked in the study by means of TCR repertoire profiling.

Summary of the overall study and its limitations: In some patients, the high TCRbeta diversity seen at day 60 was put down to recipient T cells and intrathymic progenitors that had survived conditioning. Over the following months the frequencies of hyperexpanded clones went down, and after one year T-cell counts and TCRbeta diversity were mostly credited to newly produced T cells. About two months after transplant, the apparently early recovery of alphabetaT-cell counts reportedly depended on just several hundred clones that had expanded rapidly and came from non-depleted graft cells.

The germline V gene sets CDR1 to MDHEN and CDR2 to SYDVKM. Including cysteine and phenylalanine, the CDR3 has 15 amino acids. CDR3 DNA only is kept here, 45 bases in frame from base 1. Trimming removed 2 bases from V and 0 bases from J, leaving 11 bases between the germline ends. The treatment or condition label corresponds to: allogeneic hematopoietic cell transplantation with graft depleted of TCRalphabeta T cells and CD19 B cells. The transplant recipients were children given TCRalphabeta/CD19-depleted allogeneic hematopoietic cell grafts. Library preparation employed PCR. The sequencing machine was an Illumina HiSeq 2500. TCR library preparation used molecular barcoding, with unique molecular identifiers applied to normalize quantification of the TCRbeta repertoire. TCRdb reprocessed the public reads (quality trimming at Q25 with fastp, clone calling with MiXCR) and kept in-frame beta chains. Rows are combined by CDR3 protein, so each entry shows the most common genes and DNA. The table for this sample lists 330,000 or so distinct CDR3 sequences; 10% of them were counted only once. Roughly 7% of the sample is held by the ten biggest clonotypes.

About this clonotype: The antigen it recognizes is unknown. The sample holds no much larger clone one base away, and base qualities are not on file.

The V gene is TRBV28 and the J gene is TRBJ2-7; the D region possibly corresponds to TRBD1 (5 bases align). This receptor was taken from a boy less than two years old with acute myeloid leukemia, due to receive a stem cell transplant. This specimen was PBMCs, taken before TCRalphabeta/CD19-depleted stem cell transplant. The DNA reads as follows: TGTGCCAGCAGTTTAGATTCGACAGACTCCTACGAGCAGTACTTC. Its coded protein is CASSLDSTDSYEQYF.